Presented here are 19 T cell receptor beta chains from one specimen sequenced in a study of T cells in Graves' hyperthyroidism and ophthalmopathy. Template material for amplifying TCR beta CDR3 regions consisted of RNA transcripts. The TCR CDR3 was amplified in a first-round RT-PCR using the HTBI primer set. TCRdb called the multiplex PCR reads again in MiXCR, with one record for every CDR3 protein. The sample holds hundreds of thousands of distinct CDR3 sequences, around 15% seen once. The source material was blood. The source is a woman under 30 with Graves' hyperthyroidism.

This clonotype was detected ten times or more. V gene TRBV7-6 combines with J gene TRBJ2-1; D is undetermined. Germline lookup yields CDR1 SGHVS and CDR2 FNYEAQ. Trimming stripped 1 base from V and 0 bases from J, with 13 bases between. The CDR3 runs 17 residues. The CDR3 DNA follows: TGTGCCAGCAGCTTAGAAGAGCAGGCGAGCTCCTACAATGAGCAGTTCTTC. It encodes CASSLEEQASSYNEQFF. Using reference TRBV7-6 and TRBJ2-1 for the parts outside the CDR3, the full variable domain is GAGVSQSPRYKVTKRGQDVALRCDPISGHVSLYWYRQALGQGPEFLTYFNYEAQQDKSGLPNDRFSAERPEGSISTLTIQRTEQRDSAMYRCASSLEEQASSYNEQFFGPGTRLTVL.

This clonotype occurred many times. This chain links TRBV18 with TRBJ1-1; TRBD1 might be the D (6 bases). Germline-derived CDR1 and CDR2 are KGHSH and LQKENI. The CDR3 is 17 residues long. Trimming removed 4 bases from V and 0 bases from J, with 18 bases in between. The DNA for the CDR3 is TGTGCCAGCTCACGAGTACGACAGGAAAGTCTGAACACTGAAGCTTTCTTT. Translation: CASSRVRQESLNTEAFF.

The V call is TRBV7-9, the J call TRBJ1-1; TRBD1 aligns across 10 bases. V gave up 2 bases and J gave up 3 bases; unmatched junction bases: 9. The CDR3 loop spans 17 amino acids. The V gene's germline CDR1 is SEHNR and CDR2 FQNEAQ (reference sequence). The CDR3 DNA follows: TGTGCCAGCAGCTTACCTGCCGGGACAGGGGAGTACACTGAAGCTTTCTTT. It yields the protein CASSLPAGTGEYTEAFF.

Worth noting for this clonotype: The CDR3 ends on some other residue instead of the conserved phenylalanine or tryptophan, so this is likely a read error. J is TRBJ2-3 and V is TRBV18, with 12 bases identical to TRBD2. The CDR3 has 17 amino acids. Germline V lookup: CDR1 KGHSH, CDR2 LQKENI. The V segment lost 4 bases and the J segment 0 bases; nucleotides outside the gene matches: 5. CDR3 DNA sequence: TGTGCCAGCTCACTGACTAGCGGGAGTACAAGCACAGATACGCAGTATCTT. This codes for CASSLTSGSTSTDTQYL.

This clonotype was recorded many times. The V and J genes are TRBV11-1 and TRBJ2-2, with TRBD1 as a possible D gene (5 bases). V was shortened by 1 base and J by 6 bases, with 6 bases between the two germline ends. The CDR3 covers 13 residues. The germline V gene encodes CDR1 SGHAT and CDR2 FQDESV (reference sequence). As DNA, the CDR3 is TGTGCCAGCAGCTTAGTGGGGCCCGGGGAGCTGTTTTTT. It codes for CASSLVGPGELFF.

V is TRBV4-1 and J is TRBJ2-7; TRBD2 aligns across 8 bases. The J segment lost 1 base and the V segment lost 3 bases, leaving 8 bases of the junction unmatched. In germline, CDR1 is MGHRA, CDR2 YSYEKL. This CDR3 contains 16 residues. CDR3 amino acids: CASSHPTSGSSYEQYF. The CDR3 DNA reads TGCGCCAGCAGCCACCCCACGAGCGGGAGTTCCTACGAGCAGTACTTC.

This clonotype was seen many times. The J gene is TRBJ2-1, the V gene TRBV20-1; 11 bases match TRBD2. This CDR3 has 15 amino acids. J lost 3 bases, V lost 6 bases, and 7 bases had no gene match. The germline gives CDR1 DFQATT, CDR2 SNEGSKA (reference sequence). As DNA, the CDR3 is TGCAGTGCGCAACCCGGGACTAGCGGCTACAATGAGCAGTTCTTC. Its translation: CSAQPGTSGYNEQFF.

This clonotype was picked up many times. As DNA, the CDR3 is TGTGCCAGCAGCCGATCGTACAATGAGCAGTTCTTC. Its protein product is CASSRSYNEQFF. The rearrangement links TRBV11-2 to TRBJ2-1; D gene unclear. Between the trimmed V and J ends, which lost 5 bases and 4 bases, there was a span of 6 bases. Germline values: CDR1 SGHAT, CDR2 FQNNGV. The CDR3 has 12 residues.

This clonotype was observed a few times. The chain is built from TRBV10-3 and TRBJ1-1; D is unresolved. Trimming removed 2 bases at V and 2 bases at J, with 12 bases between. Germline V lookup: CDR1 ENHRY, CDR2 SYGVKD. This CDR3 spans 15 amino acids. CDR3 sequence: CAISEEVGINTEAFF. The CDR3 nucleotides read TGTGCCATCAGTGAGGAGGTCGGGATAAACACTGAAGCTTTCTTT.

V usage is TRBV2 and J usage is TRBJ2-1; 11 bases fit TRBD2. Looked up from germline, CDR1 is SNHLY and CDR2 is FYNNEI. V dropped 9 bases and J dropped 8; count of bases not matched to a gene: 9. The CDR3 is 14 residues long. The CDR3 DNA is TGTGCCAGTGAAGGGACTAGCGGTCCCGATGAGCAGTTCTTC. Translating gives CASEGTSGPDEQFF.

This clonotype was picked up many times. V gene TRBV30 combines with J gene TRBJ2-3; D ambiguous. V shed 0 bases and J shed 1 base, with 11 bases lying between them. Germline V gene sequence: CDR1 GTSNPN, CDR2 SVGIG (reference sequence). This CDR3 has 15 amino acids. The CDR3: CAWSVWDRGTDTQYF. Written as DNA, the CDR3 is TGTGCCTGGAGTGTGTGGGATCGGGGCACAGATACGCAGTATTTT.

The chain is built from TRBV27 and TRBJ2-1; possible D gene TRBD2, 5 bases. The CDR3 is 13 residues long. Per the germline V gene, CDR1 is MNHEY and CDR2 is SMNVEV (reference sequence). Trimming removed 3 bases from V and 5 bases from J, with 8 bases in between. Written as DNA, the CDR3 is TGTGCCAGCAGTTTTGGGGAGAACAATGAGCAGTTCTTC. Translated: CASSFGENNEQFF.

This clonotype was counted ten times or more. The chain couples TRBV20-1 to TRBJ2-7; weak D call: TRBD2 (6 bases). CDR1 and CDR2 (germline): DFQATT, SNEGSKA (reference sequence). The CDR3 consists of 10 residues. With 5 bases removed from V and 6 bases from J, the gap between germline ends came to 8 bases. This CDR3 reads CSAGTGEQYF. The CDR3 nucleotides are TGCAGTGCTGGGACTGGCGAGCAGTACTTC.

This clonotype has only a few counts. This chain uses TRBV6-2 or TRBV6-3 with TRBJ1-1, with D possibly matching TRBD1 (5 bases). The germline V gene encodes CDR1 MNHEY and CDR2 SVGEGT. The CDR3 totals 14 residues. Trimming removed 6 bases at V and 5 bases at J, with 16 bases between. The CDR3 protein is CASSRGQRSTEAFF. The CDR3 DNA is TGTGCCAGCAGCCGTGGACAAAGGTCAACTGAAGCTTTCTTT.

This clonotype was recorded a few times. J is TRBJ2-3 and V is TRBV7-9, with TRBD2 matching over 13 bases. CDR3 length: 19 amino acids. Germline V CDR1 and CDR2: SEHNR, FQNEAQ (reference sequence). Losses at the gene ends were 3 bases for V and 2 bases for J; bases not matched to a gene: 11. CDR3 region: CASSLRRLAGGQYTDTQYF. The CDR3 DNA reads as TGTGCCAGCAGCTTGAGAAGACTAGCGGGAGGCCAATACACAGATACGCAGTATTTT.

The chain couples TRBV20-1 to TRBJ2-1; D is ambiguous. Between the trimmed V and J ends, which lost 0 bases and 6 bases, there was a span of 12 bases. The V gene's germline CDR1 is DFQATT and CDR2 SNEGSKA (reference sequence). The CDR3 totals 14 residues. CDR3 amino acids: CSAREVNLGNEQFF. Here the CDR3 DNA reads TGCAGTGCTAGAGAAGTGAACTTGGGCAATGAGCAGTTCTTC.

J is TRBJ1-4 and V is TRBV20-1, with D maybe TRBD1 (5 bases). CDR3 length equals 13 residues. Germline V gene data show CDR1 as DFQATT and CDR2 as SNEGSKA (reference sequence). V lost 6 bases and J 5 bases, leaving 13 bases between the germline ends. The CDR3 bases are TGCAGTGCAGACCGGGACCTAAATGAAAAACTGTTTTTT. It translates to CSADRDLNEKLFF.

CDR3 coding DNA: TGCAGCGTTGACACAACAGGGGCGAACAATGAGCAGTTCTTC. The encoded protein is CSVDTTGANNEQFF. This sequence joins TRBV29-1 and TRBJ2-1; TRBD1 matches at 7 bases. The V segment lost 3 bases and the J segment 5 bases; nucleotides outside the gene matches: 7. The V gene's germline CDR1 is SQVTM and CDR2 ANQGSEA. The CDR3 is made up of 14 amino acids.

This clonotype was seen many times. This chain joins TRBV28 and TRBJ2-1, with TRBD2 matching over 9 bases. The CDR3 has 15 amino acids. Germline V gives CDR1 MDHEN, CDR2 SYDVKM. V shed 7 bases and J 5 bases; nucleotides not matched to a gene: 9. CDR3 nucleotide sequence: TGTGCCAGCAACGCCGAGACTAGCGGTAACAATGAGCAGTTCTTC. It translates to CASNAETSGNNEQFF.